The clone carrying this TCR beta chain was recorded only once. Antigen: not known. Looked up from germline, CDR1 is SGHDT and CDR2 is YYEEEE. This CDR3 is built from 15 residues. With 3 bases removed from V and 2 bases from J, the gap between germline ends came to 14 bases. These data originate in a study of shared clonotypes between healthy human individuals. Looking at the study overall: Three plates were used per donor for CD4 naive, three for CD4 memory, two for CD8 naive and one for CD8 memory. Regarding the study as a whole: Researchers found naive subsets generally carried larger estimated richness than memory subsets.

Naive CD8 cells lacked CD45RO and underwent positive selection for CCR7, leaving out terminally differentiated effector memory CD45RA+ cells. Researchers divided each subset's genomic DNA evenly across several immunoSEQ plates. Using immunoSEQ multiplex PCR, the repertoire was profiled, and TCRdb retains in-frame clones only, with some absent. The sample consists of around 2,100,000 clones, about 95% of them appearing once. The sequencing input was naive CD8+ T cells sorted from blood. This chain joins TRBV5-6 and TRBJ2-5, with D perhaps TRBD1 (6 bases). The TCR sequence derives from a man younger than 35 in good health. CDR3 loop: CASSSQGWGQETQYF. The CDR3 nucleotides read TGTGCCAGCAGCTCACAGGGATGGGGACAAGAGACCCAGTACTTC.